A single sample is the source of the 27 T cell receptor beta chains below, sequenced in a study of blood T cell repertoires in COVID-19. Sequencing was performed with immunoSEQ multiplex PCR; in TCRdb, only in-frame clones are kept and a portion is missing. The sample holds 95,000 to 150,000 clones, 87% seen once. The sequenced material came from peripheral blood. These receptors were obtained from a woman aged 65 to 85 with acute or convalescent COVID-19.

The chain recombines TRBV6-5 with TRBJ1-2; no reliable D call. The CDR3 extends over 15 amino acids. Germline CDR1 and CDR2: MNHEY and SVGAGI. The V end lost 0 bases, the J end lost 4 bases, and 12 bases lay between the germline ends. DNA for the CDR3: TGTGCCAGCAGTTACTCGAAGTACGGAGGCTATGGCTACACCTTC. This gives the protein CASSYSKYGGYGYTF.

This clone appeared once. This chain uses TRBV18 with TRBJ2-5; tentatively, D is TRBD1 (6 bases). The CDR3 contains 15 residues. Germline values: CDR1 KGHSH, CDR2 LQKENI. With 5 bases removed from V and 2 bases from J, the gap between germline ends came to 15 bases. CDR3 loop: CASSSLQGSQETQYF. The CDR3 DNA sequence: TGTGCCAGCTCAAGTCTACAGGGCTCTCAAGAGACCCAGTACTTC.

The DNA of the CDR3 is TGTGCCAGCAGCTTAGATCGGGGCTATGGCTACACCTTC. Encoded protein: CASSLDRGYGYTF. The chain joins TRBV11-2 to TRBJ1-2; D remains unclear. Germline loops: CDR1 SGHAT, CDR2 FQNNGV. The CDR3 is 13 residues long. Trimming took off 0 bases at V and 4 bases at J, with 6 bases between the two ends.

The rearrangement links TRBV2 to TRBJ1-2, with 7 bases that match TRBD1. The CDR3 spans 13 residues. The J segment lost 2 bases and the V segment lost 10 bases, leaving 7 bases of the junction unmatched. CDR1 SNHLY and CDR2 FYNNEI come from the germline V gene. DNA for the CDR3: TGTGCCAACCGACAGGGACGGAACTATGGCTACACCTTC. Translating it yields CANRQGRNYGYTF.

CDR3 amino acids: CASSYSDRGASEAFF. CDR3 DNA sequence: TGTGCCAGCAGTTACTCTGATCGGGGGGCCTCTGAAGCTTTCTTT. The chain employs TRBV6-5 and TRBJ1-1, with TRBD1 as a possible D gene (6 bases). Looked up from germline, CDR1 is MNHEY and CDR2 is SVGAGI. Trimming took off 0 bases at V and 6 bases at J, with 14 bases between the two ends. The CDR3 is made up of 15 amino acids.

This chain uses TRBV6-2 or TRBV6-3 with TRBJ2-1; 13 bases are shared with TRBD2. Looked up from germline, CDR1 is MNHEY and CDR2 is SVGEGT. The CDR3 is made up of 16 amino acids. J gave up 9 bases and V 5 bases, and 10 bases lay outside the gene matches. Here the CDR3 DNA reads TGTGCCAGCAGTGCGATACTAGCGGGGGGGCGGTTTGAGCAGTTCTTC. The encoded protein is CASSAILAGGRFEQFF.

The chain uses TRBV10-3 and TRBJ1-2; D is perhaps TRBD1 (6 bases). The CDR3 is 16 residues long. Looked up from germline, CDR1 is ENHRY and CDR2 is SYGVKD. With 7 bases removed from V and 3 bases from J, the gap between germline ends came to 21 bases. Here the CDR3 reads CAITANQGSGDYGYTF. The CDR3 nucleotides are TGTGCCATCACCGCAAATCAGGGGAGTGGGGACTATGGCTACACCTTC.

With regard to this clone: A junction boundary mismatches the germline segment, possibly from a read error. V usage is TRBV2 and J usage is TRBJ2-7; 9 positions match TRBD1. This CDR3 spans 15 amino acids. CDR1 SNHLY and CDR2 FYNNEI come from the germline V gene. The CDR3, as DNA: TGTGCCAGCAGCGAAGGGACAGGGCCTACCTACGAGCAGTACTTC. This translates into CASSEGTGPTYEQYF.

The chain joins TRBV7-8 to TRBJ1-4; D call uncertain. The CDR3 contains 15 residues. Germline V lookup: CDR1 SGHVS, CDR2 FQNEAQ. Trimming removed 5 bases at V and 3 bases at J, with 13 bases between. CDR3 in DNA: TGTGCCAGCAGCCCCCAGAGGATGGCTAATGAAAAACTGTTTTTT. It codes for CASSPQRMANEKLFF. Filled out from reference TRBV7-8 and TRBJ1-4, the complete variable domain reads GAGVSQSPRYKVAKRGQDVALRCDPISGHVSLFWYQQALGQGPEFLTYFQNEAQLDKSGLPSDRFFAERPEGSVSTLKIQRTQQEDSAVYLCASSPQRMANEKLFFGSGTQLSVL.

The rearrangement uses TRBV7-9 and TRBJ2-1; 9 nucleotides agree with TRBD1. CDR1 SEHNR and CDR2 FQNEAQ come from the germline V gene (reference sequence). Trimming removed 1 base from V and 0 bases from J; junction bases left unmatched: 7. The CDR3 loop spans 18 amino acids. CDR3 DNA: TGTGCCAGCAGCTTAGGTCACAGGGGGCCGACCTCCTACAATGAGCAGTTCTTC. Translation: CASSLGHRGPTSYNEQFF.

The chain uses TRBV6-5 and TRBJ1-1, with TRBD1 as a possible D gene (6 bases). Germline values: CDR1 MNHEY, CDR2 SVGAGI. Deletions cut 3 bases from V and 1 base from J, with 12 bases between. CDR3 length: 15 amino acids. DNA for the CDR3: TGTGCCAGCAGTTATACTCCGACAGGGAACACTGAAGCTTTCTTT. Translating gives CASSYTPTGNTEAFF.

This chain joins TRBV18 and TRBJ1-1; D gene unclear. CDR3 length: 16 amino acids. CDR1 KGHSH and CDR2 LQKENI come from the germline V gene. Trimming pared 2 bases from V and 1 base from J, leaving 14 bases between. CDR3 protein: CASSPTSGTGNTEAFF. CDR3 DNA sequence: TGTGCCAGCTCACCAACCTCAGGAACCGGGAACACTGAAGCTTTCTTT.

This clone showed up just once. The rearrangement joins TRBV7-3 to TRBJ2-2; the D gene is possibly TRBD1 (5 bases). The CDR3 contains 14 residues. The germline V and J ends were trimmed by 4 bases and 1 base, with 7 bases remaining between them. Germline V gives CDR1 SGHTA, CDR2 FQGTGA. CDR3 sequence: CASSSGQNTGELFF. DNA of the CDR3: TGTGCCAGCAGCTCCGGACAGAACACCGGGGAGCTGTTTTTT.

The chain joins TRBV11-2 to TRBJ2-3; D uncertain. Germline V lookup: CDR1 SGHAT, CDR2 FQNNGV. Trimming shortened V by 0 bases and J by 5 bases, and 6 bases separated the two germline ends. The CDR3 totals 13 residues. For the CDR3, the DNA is TGTGCCAGCAGCTTAGATCGAGGAGATACGCAGTATTTT. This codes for CASSLDRGDTQYF. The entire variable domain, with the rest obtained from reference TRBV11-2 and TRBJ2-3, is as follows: EAGVAQSPRYKIIEKRQSVAFWCNPISGHATLYWYQQILGQGPKLLIQFQNNGVVDDSQLPKDRFSAERLKGVDSTLKIQPAKLEDSAVYLCASSLDRGDTQYFGPGTRLTVL.

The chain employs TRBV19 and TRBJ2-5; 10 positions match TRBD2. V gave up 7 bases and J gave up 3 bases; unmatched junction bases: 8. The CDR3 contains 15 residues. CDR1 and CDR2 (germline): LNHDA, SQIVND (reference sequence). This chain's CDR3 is CASTPTLAGEETQYF. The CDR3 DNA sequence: TGTGCCAGTACTCCCACTCTAGCGGGGGAAGAGACCCAGTACTTC.

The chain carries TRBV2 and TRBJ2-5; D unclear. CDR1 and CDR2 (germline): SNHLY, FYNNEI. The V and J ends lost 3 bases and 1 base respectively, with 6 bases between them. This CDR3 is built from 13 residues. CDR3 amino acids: CASSDLSQETQYF. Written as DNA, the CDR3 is TGTGCCAGCAGTGATCTCAGCCAAGAGACCCAGTACTTC. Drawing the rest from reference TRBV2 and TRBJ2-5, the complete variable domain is EPEVTQTPSHQVTQMGQEVILRCVPISNHLYFYWYRQILGQKVEFLVSFYNNEISEKSEIFDDQFSVERPDGSNFTLKIRSTKLEDSAMYFCASSDLSQETQYFGPGTRLLVL.

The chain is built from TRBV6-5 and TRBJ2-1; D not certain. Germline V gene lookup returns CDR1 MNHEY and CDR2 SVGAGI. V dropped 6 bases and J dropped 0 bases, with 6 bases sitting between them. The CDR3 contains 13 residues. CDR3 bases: TGTGCCAGCAGATCTAGCTCCTACAATGAGCAGTTCTTC. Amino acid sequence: CASRSSSYNEQFF.

The CDR3 sequence is CASSLYSPPGGQRYNSPLHF. In DNA form, the CDR3 reads TGTGCCAGCAGTTTATACTCCCCCCCCGGTGGGCAACGCTATAATTCACCCCTCCACTTT. The rearrangement uses TRBV28 and TRBJ1-6; D gene ambiguous. Germline V lookup: CDR1 MDHEN, CDR2 SYDVKM. The CDR3 is 20 amino acids. Trimming took 1 base from V and 3 from J, leaving 22 bases between them.

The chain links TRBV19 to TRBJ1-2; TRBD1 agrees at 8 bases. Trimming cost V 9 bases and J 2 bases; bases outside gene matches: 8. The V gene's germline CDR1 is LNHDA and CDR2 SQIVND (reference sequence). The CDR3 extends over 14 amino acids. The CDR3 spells CASQSNRGNYGYTF. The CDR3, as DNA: TGTGCCAGCCAGTCGAACAGGGGGAACTATGGCTACACCTTC.

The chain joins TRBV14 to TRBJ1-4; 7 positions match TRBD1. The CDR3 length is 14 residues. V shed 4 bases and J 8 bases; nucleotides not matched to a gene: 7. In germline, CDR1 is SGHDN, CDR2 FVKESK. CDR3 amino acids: CASSLRQGWEKLFF. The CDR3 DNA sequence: TGTGCCAGCAGCCTCCGACAGGGTTGGGAAAAACTGTTTTTT.

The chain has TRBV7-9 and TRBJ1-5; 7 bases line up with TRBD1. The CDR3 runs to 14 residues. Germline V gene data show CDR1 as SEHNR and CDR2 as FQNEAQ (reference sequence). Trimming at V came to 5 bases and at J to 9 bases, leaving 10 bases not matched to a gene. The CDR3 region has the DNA TGTGCCAGCAGCCCCGGGACAGTCGAATGGCCCCAGCATTTT. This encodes CASSPGTVEWPQHF.

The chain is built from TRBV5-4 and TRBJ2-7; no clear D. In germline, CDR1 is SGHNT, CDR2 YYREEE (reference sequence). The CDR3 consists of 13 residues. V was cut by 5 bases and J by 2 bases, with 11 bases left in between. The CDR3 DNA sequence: TGTGCCAGCAGTTGGGCCACGGCCTACGAGCAGTACTTC. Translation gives CASSWATAYEQYF. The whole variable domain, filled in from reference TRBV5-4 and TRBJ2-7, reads ETGVTQSPTHLIKTRGQQVTLRCSSQSGHNTVSWYQQALGQGPQFIFQYYREEENGRGNFPPRFSGLQFPNYSSELNVNALELDDSALYLCASSWATAYEQYFGPGTRLTVT.

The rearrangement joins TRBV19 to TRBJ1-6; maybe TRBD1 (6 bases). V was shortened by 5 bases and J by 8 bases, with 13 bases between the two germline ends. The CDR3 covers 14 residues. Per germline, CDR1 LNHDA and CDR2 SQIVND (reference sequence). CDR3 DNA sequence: TGTGCCAGTAGTCTAGGACAGTCTGATTCACCCCTCCACTTT. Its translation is CASSLGQSDSPLHF. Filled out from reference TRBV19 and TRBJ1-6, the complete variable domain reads DGGITQSPKYLFRKEGQNVTLSCEQNLNHDAMYWYRQDPGQGLRLIYYSQIVNDFQKGDIAEGYSVSREKKESFPLTVTSAQKNPTAFYLCASSLGQSDSPLHFGNGTRLTVT.

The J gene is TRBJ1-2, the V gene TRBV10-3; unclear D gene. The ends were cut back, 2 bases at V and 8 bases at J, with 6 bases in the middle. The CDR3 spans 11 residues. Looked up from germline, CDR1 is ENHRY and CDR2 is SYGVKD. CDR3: CAISEERGYTF. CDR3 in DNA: TGTGCCATCAGTGAGGAGAGGGGCTACACCTTC.

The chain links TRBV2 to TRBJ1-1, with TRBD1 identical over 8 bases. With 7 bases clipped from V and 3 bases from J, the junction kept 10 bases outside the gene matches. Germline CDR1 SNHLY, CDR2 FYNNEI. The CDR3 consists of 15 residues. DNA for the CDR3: TGTGCCAGCACAGGACAGGGAGGATTGGACACTGAAGCTTTCTTT. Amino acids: CASTGQGGLDTEAFF.

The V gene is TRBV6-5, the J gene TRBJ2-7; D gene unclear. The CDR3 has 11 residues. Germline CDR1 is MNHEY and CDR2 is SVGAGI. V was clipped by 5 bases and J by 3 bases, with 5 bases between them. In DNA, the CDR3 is TGTGCCAGCAGTCGAGGCTACGAGCAGTACTTC. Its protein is CASSRGYEQYF.

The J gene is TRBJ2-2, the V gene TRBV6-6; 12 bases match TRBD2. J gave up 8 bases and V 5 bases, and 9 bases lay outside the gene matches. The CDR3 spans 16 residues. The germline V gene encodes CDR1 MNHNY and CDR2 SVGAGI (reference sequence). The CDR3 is CASSTPTSGGRGELFF. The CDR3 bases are TGTGCCAGCAGTACCCCGACTAGCGGGGGCCGGGGGGAGCTGTTTTTT.